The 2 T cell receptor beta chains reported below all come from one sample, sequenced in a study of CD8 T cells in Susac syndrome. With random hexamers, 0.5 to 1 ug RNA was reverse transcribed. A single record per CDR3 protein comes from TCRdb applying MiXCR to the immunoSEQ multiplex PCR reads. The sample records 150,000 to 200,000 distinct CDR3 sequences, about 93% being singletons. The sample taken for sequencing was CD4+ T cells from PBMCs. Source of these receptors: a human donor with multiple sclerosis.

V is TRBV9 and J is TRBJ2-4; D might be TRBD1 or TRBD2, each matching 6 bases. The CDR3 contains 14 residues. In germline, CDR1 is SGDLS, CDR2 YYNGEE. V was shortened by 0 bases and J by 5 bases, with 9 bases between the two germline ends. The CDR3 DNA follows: TGTGCCAGCAGCGTAGGGGGGGCGGAAAACATTCAGTACTTC. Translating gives CASSVGGAENIQYF. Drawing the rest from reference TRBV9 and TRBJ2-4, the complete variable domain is DSGVTQTPKHLITATGQRVTLRCSPRSGDLSVYWYQQSLDQGLQFLIQYYNGEERAKGNILERFSAQQFPDLHSELNLSSLELGDSALYFCASSVGGAENIQYFGAGTRLSVL.

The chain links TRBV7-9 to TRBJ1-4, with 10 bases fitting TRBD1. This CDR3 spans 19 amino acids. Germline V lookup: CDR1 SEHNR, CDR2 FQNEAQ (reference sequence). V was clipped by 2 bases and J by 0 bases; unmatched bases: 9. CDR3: CASSLTSGTGAATNEKLFF. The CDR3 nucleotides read TGTGCCAGCAGCTTAACCTCCGGGACAGGGGCCGCAACTAATGAAAAACTGTTTTTT. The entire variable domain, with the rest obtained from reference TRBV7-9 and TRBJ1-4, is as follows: DTGVSQNPRHKITKRGQNVTFRCDPISEHNRLYWYRQTLGQGPEFLTYFQNEAQLEKSRLLSDRFSAERPKGSFSTLEIQRTEQGDSAMYLCASSLTSGTGAATNEKLFFGSGTQLSVL.